This T cell receptor (beta chain) was captured by sequencing in a study of cytomegalovirus exposure and HLA in healthy donors. The validation cohort, a group of roughly 120 subjects, included the donors and was separate from the approximately 650-subject first cohort. The CDR3 extends over 15 amino acids. The ends lost 7 bases at V and 2 bases at J; junction bases unmatched: 9. Germline V lookup: CDR1 MDHEN, CDR2 SYDVKM. TCRdb's table, derived via immunoSEQ multiplex PCR, lists solely in-frame clones and lacks some. This table has just under 150,000 clones, about nine tenths appearing once. Sequenced: PBMCs. The genes are TRBV28 and TRBJ2-7, with TRBD1 matching 9 bases. The receptor was isolated from a man in his late teens or twenties in good health and CMV-seropositive. The CDR3 DNA follows: TGTGCCAGCACCATTCTCGGGACAGGGACCTACGAGCAGTACTTC. This codes for CASTILGTGTYEQYF.